These 23 T cell receptor beta chains were sequenced from one sample in a study of cytomegalovirus exposure and HLA in healthy donors. The PCR had 60 Vbeta and 13 Jbeta primers. Some clones are missing from TCRdb's copy, which holds only in-frame ones; the method was immunoSEQ multiplex PCR. Of more than 250,000 clones listed, around nine tenths are singletons. The sequenced material came from PBMCs. Every receptor here comes from a woman aged 18-29 years in good health and CMV-seronegative.

V is TRBV7-3 and J is TRBJ1-1; D ambiguous. Trimming removed 1 base from V and 5 bases from J, with 8 bases in between. Germline values: CDR1 SGHTA, CDR2 FQGTGA. This CDR3 has 13 residues. DNA of the CDR3: TGTGCCAGCAGCTTAAGGAGTTGGACTGAAGCTTTCTTT. Translated, it gives CASSLRSWTEAFF.

The V call is TRBV2, the J call TRBJ2-3, with TRBD1 identical over 9 bases. This CDR3 region has 14 residues. Germline loops: CDR1 SNHLY, CDR2 FYNNEI. The V segment lost 8 bases and the J segment 6 bases; nucleotides outside the gene matches: 9. This chain's CDR3 is CASLAGQGRDTQYF. Here the CDR3 DNA reads TGTGCCAGCCTGGCGGGACAGGGTAGGGATACGCAGTATTTT.

The genes are TRBV18 and TRBJ2-5, with a weak D call TRBD2 (6 bases). This CDR3 has 15 amino acids. Trimming took 4 bases from V and 2 from J, leaving 14 bases between them. The germline V gene has CDR1 KGHSH and CDR2 LQKENI. The CDR3: CASSLYAGLQETQYF. The CDR3 region has the DNA TGTGCCAGCTCACTTTACGCGGGGCTTCAAGAGACCCAGTACTTC.

The CDR3 DNA sequence: TGCGCCAGCAGCTTGGCCGAAACAGTTTATGGCTACACCTTC. Encoded protein: CASSLAETVYGYTF. V usage is TRBV5-1 and J usage is TRBJ1-2; D is undetermined. V was shortened by 0 bases and J by 5 bases, with 11 bases between the two germline ends. The CDR3 runs 14 residues. Germline loops: CDR1 SGHRS, CDR2 YFSETQ.

The rearrangement joins TRBV27 to TRBJ2-1; 7 bases match TRBD1. V dropped 5 bases and J dropped 5; count of bases not matched to a gene: 12. The CDR3 runs 16 residues. Germline V lookup: CDR1 MNHEY, CDR2 SMNVEV (reference sequence). Here the CDR3 DNA reads TGTGCCAGCAGTCTCCGTCCCAGGACAGGAAACAATGAGCAGTTCTTC. Translated: CASSLRPRTGNNEQFF.

Only one count was recorded for this clone. The V and J genes are TRBV7-6 and TRBJ2-3, with 7 bases aligning to TRBD1. With 5 bases clipped from V and 0 bases from J, the junction kept 5 bases outside the gene matches. The CDR3 is made up of 15 amino acids. Germline values: CDR1 SGHVS, CDR2 FNYEAQ. The CDR3 nucleotides are TGTGCCAGCAGCGCTCGACAGGGAAGCACAGATACGCAGTATTTT. It is translated as CASSARQGSTDTQYF.

The rearrangement uses TRBV27 and TRBJ2-7; D possibly corresponds to TRBD2 (6 bases). The germline V and J ends were trimmed by 3 bases and 5 bases, with 23 bases remaining between them. This CDR3 has 17 residues. The V gene's germline CDR1 is MNHEY and CDR2 SMNVEV (reference sequence). DNA of the CDR3: TGTGCCAGCAGTTTCGGGGGTTCGGGAACATCTCAAGACGAGCAGTACTTC. This gives the protein CASSFGGSGTSQDEQYF.

The chain couples TRBV29-1 to TRBJ2-1; 10 nucleotides align to TRBD2. V was clipped by 5 bases and J by 3 bases; unmatched bases: 4. The CDR3 is made up of 14 amino acids. CDR1 and CDR2 (germline): SQVTM, ANQGSEA. As DNA, the CDR3 is TGCAGCGTTCTTAGCGGGGGGATCTACAATGAGCAGTTCTTC. Its protein is CSVLSGGIYNEQFF.

The chain is built from TRBV29-1 and TRBJ1-2; no definite D call. This CDR3 has 11 amino acids. Germline CDR1 SQVTM, CDR2 ANQGSEA. V lost 5 bases to trimming and J lost 8 bases, with 12 bases between them. The CDR3 DNA sequence: TGCAGCGTTCGTTATCGGGAAGGCTACACCTTC. Translation: CSVRYREGYTF.

The rearrangement uses TRBV7-2 and TRBJ2-5; 11 bases align to TRBD1. The tail of the sequence fits TRBJ2-7 better, so the J call may be wrong. In germline, CDR1 is SGHTA, CDR2 FQGNSA. The CDR3 has 15 residues. The CDR3 bases are TGTGCCAGCAGCCCAGTGGGACAGGGGGCCTACGAGCAGTACTTC. Residues: CASSPVGQGAYEQYF.

This rearrangement joins TRBV13 to TRBJ2-2, with D perhaps matching TRBD2 (5 bases). The length of the CDR3 is 17 residues. V was cut by 5 bases and J by 0 bases, with 16 bases left in between. Germline V gene lookup returns CDR1 PRHDT and CDR2 FYEKMQ (reference sequence). The CDR3 loop is CASSAGSSQANTGELFF. The CDR3 DNA reads TGTGCCAGCAGCGCCGGGTCTAGCCAAGCGAACACCGGGGAGCTGTTTTTT.

This rearrangement joins TRBV6-1 to TRBJ1-6, with D possibly TRBD1 on 6 matching bases. CDR1 is MNHNS and CDR2 is SASEGT in the germline V gene. The CDR3 contains 13 residues. Trimming took 11 bases from V and 7 from J, leaving 15 bases between them. CDR3 sequence (DNA): TGTGCCTGCCACAGGGTCTTGAATTCACCCCTCCACTTT. This codes for CACHRVLNSPLHF.

The chain has TRBV6-4 and TRBJ2-1, with TRBD2 matching over 10 bases. Germline V gene data show CDR1 as MRHNA and CDR2 as SNTAGT. CDR3 length equals 14 residues. J gave up 6 bases and V 2 bases, and 1 base lay outside the gene matches. This chain's CDR3 is CASSDSGGVNEQFF. The DNA of the CDR3 is TGTGCCAGCAGTGACAGCGGGGGGGTCAATGAGCAGTTCTTC.

This sequence joins TRBV19 and TRBJ1-2; weak D call: TRBD1 (6 bases). The ends were cut back, 9 bases at V and 2 bases at J, with 19 bases in the middle. The germline V gene encodes CDR1 LNHDA and CDR2 SQIVND (reference sequence). The CDR3 is made up of 15 amino acids. The CDR3 reads CASKNSDSQNYGYTF. Here the CDR3 DNA reads TGTGCCAGCAAAAACTCGGACAGCCAAAACTATGGCTACACCTTC.

The chain employs TRBV5-1 and TRBJ2-3; 9 bases line up with TRBD1. The CDR3 totals 15 residues. V was pared by 6 bases and J by 1 base, with 6 bases of the junction left unmatched. In germline, CDR1 is SGHRS, CDR2 YFSETQ. CDR3 nucleotide sequence: TGCGCCAGCAACCCCCGGGACAGGGGCACAGATACGCAGTATTTT. Translating it yields CASNPRDRGTDTQYF.

CDR3 DNA sequence: TGTGCCAGCATCGGGGGGGGCGGTGGCTATGGCTACACCTTC. It translates to CASIGGGGGYGYTF. J is TRBJ1-2 and V is TRBV2; a possible D gene is TRBD1 (6 bases). The germline CDR1 and CDR2 sequences are SNHLY and FYNNEI. CDR3 size: 14 residues. Deletions cut 7 bases from V and 4 bases from J, with 16 bases between.

About this clone: Different DNA sequences within this sample yield the same CDR3. The chain has TRBV11-2 and TRBJ1-6; unclear D gene. Germline V gives CDR1 SGHAT, CDR2 FQNNGV. V gave up 3 bases and J gave up 0 bases, with 9 bases separating them. The CDR3 sequence is 16 residues long. CDR3 sequence reads: CASSLILSSYNSPLHF. The CDR3 DNA sequence: TGTGCCAGCAGCTTGATTTTGAGCTCCTATAATTCACCCCTCCACTTT.

The chain employs TRBV27 and TRBJ1-1, with D possibly being TRBD1 (5 bases). Germline V gene lookup returns CDR1 MNHEY and CDR2 SMNVEV (reference sequence). The CDR3 length is 15 residues. The germline V and J ends were trimmed by 3 bases and 2 bases, with 13 bases remaining between them. The CDR3 DNA reads as TGTGCCAGCAGTTTGATTCAGGGCCTAAACACTGAAGCTTTCTTT. Translating it yields CASSLIQGLNTEAFF.

This sequence joins TRBV11-1 and TRBJ1-2; D perhaps matches TRBD1 (6 bases). Between the trimmed V and J ends, which lost 1 base and 0 bases, there was a span of 12 bases. Germline V CDR1 and CDR2: SGHAT, FQDESV (reference sequence). CDR3 size: 16 residues. As DNA, the CDR3 is TGTGCCAGCAGCTTAGGGCCGCCAGGGGCTAACTATGGCTACACCTTC. Translated, it gives CASSLGPPGANYGYTF.

The chain links TRBV11-2 to TRBJ2-1; D gene unclear. The V gene's germline CDR1 is SGHAT and CDR2 FQNNGV. The CDR3 runs 12 residues. V lost 0 bases and J 10 bases, leaving 7 bases between the germline ends. DNA for the CDR3: TGTGCCAGCAGCTTAGATGGGCGCGAGCAGTTCTTC. This sequence encodes CASSLDGREQFF.

CDR3 amino acids: CASSQEKTGLGYEQYF. CDR3 nucleotides: TGTGCCAGCAGCCAAGAAAAGACAGGGCTGGGGTACGAGCAGTACTTC. The V and J genes are TRBV14 and TRBJ2-7; 7 bases fit TRBD1. Trimming cost V 0 bases and J 4 bases; bases outside gene matches: 9. The germline V gene encodes CDR1 SGHDN and CDR2 FVKESK. This CDR3 spans 16 amino acids.

Note on this clone: Mismatch with germline at one junction end may stem from a read error. The J gene is TRBJ2-5, the V gene TRBV7-9, with 10 bases matching TRBD2. Germline-derived CDR1 and CDR2 are SEHNR and FQNEAQ (reference sequence). The CDR3 contains 17 residues. CDR3 protein: CSSSSPIAGGLQETQYF. In nucleotides, the CDR3 is TGTTCCAGCAGCTCACCCATAGCGGGGGGCCTCCAAGAGACCCAGTACTTC. Full variable domain (remainder filled in from reference TRBV7-9 and TRBJ2-5): DTGVSQNPRHKITKRGQNVTFRCDPISEHNRLYWYRQTLGQGPEFLTYFQNEAQLEKSRLLSDRFSAERPKGSFSTLEIQRTEQGDSAMYLCSSSSPIAGGLQETQYFGPGTRLLVL.

The V and J genes are TRBV29-1 and TRBJ1-2; D perhaps matches TRBD1 (5 bases). There are 11 residues in the CDR3. Per the germline V gene, CDR1 is SQVTM and CDR2 is ANQGSEA. V dropped 5 bases and J dropped 8 bases, with 12 bases sitting between them. In DNA, the CDR3 is TGCAGCGTTCCTGACAGTTACGGCTACACCTTC. Encoded protein: CSVPDSYGYTF.